Listed below are T cell receptor beta chains from one sample, sequenced in a study of Tregs in tolerant kidney transplant recipients. Clones were sequenced by immunoSEQ multiplex PCR, and TCRdb holds only the in-frame ones, with some missing. The sample lists roughly 68,000 clones, roughly 89% occurring once. Sequenced: CD4+ T cells from blood. All receptors derive from a human donor in good health. Both conserved end residues are part of each CDR3. A D gene is named only where the DNA matches it firmly. Clone size is stated in some rows and not others, as once, few, many or a class when expanded.

D	J	V	size	DNA	CDR3
NA	TRBJ2-7	TRBV9	NA	TGTGCCAGCAGCGCGTCTCAGGGGGGCGATACCTACGAGCAGTACTTC	CASSASQGGDTYEQYF
NA	TRBJ1-6	TRBV4-1	NA	TGCGCCAGCAGCCAAGAAAGGTCGGGGTATCGGAATTCACCCCTCCACTTT	CASSQERSGYRNSPLHF
NA	TRBJ1-2	TRBV29-1	once	TGCAGCGCCGGCGGGGGTAGACACCTCTATGGCTACACCTTC	CSAGGGRHLYGYTF
NA	TRBJ1-1	TRBV5-1	NA	TGCGCCAGCAGCGCGGGGAACACTGAAGCTTTCTTT	CASSAGNTEAFF
TRBD2	TRBJ2-3	TRBV29-1	once	TGCAGCGTCGACCCTAGCGGGGGGGCAGATACGCAGTATTTT	CSVDPSGGADTQYF
TRBD1	TRBJ2-3	TRBV9	few	TGTGCCAGCACCTTGACAGGGGGAAAAGATACGCAGTATTTT	CASTLTGGKDTQYF
NA	TRBJ1-2	TRBV18	NA	TGTGCCAGCTCACCTTCGGGACAACCTAACTATGGCTACACCTTC	CASSPSGQPNYGYTF
NA	TRBJ2-2	TRBV7-6	few	TGTGCCAGCAGCTTACTCTCCGGGACCGGGGAGCTGTTTTTT	CASSLLSGTGELFF
TRBD2	TRBJ2-1	TRBV19	once	TGTGCCAGTAGTATAGTCGGTCGCGGACTAGCGGGAGAAAATGAGCAGTTCTTC	CASSIVGRGLAGENEQFF
NA	TRBJ2-2	TRBV9	NA	TGTGCCAGCAGCCCCGAGCGGGTGCGGGGCGGGGAGCTGTTTTTT	CASSPERVRGGELFF
NA	TRBJ1-1	TRBV5-6	NA	TGTGCCAGCAGCTTGGTTGGCGAAGCTTTCTTT	CASSLVGEAFF
NA	TRBJ2-5	TRBV5-4	once	TGTGCCAGCAGCTTTGGCGGGGTTCGAGAGACCCAGTACTTC	CASSFGGVRETQYF
NA	TRBJ2-2	TRBV29-1	once	TGCAGCGGGGGGAGCACGAACACCGGGGAGCTGTTTTTT	CSGGSTNTGELFF
NA	TRBJ1-4	TRBV19	NA	TGTGCCAGTAGTATCTCCGGTGAAAAACTGTTTTTT	CASSISGEKLFF
TRBD1	TRBJ1-3	TRBV5-8	NA	TGTGCCAGCAGCTCGACAGGGGCCGCAGGCTACTCTGGAAACACCATATATTTT	CASSSTGAAGYSGNTIYF
NA	TRBJ2-7	TRBV21-1	NA	TGTGCCAGCAGCAAAGATCGGCGGCAGGGGGAGTTCGAGCAGTACTTC	CASSKDRRQGEFEQYF
NA	TRBJ2-7	TRBV12-5	NA	TGTGCTAGTGGTTTGGTGGAGCTGGGGGAGCAGTACTTC	CASGLVELGEQYF
NA	TRBJ1-1	TRBV25-1	NA	TGTGCCAGCAGTGAGACAGGTGGTGAAGCTTTCTTT	CASSETGGEAFF
NA	TRBJ1-2	TRBV6-6	NA	TGTGCCAGCAGTCCTAGACAAAACTATGGCTACACCTTC	CASSPRQNYGYTF
NA	TRBJ1-1	TRBV7-3	NA	TGTGCCAGCAGGTGGACCGGGACCGGCTTTTTCAGGAACACTGAAGCTTTCTTT	CASRWTGTGFFRNTEAFF
NA	TRBJ1-2	TRBV9	NA	TGTGCCAGCAGCGTAGATCCGAGGAGGGGGAAGCACTATGGCTACACCTTC	CASSVDPRRGKHYGYTF
TRBD1	TRBJ1-1	TRBV5-1	NA	TGCGCCAGCAGCCTTCAGGACAGGGGGTACACTGAAGCTTTCTTT	CASSLQDRGYTEAFF
TRBD1	TRBJ1-5	TRBV7-2	NA	TGTGCCAGCAGCCAGGCCCCTTACAGGGGGCGGGGCAATCAGCCCCAGCATTTT	CASSQAPYRGRGNQPQHF
NA	TRBJ2-2	TRBV2	few	TGTGCCAGCAGTGAAGGTCGCCTCGGGGAGCTGTTTTTT	CASSEGRLGELFF
NA	TRBJ1-5	TRBV6-5	once	TGTGCCAGCAGCCATACCGCCTACCCGGATCAGCCCCAGCATTTT	CASSHTAYPDQPQHF
NA	TRBJ1-2	TRBV5-8	NA	TGCGCCAGCAGCCAAGTAGGCGGGACCTCTGACTATGGCTACACCTTC	CASSQVGGTSDYGYTF
NA	TRBJ1-1	TRBV6-7	few	TGTGCCAGCAGTTACCCGTTTTTGCCAGGGTACGTGAACACTGAAGCTTTCTTT	CASSYPFLPGYVNTEAFF
NA	TRBJ1-1	TRBV19	NA	TGTGCCAGTAGTGCAACAGTGAACACTGAAGCTTTCTTT	CASSATVNTEAFF
NA	TRBJ1-1	TRBV18	NA	TGTGCCAGCTCAGGTGGGACGAACACTGAAGCTTTCTTT	CASSGGTNTEAFF
NA	TRBJ1-4	TRBV2	NA	TGTGCCAGCACTGAAGGTCGGGAAAAACTGTTTTTT	CASTEGREKLFF
NA	TRBJ2-3	TRBV29-1	once	TGCAGCGTTGGGTGGGGGCCGACTCCTAGCACAGATACGCAGTATTTT	CSVGWGPTPSTDTQYF
NA	TRBJ2-7	TRBV15	NA	TGTGCCACCAGCAACGGATACTCCTACGAGCAGTACTTC	CATSNGYSYEQYF
NA	TRBJ1-1	TRBV2	few	TGTGCCAGCGGGAGAGACGGACCGAACACTGAAGCTTTCTTT	CASGRDGPNTEAFF
NA	TRBJ1-2	TRBV5-6	once	TGTGCCAGCAGCCCACGAATACGTGGGGGCTACACCTTC	CASSPRIRGGYTF
NA	TRBJ2-7	TRBV6-5	NA	TGTGCCAGCAGTTACGGGCCAATCTTCTACGAGCAGTACTTC	CASSYGPIFYEQYF
TRBD1	TRBJ1-5	TRBV11-2	NA	TGTGCCAGCAGCCCCCGACAGGGTAGCAATCAGCCCCAGCATTTT	CASSPRQGSNQPQHF
NA	TRBJ1-6	TRBV4-3	few	TGCGCCAGCAGCCGTCAAACAGCGGGGGCTTCCTATAATTCACCCCTCCACTTT	CASSRQTAGASYNSPLHF
NA	TRBJ2-3	TRBV19	NA	TGTGCCAGTAGGCCCAGAGGGGACACAGATACGCAGTATTTT	CASRPRGDTDTQYF
NA	TRBJ2-1	TRBV20-1	NA	TGCAGTGCCGACCGTACCAATGAGCAGTTCTTC	CSADRTNEQFF
NA	TRBJ2-1	TRBV7-9	NA	TGTGCCAGCAGCTTGGCGTTTCGGGAGCAGTTCTTC	CASSLAFREQFF
TRBD2	TRBJ2-1	TRBV5-6	NA	TGTGCCAGCAGCGTACTAGCGGGGGGAAATGAGCAGTTCTTC	CASSVLAGGNEQFF
NA	TRBJ1-1	TRBV6-5	NA	TGTGCCAGCAGTGCCCCTACAGGGATGAGCACTGAAGCTTTCTTT	CASSAPTGMSTEAFF
NA	TRBJ2-3	TRBV30	NA	TGTGCCTACGGGCCCACCATCGATACGCAGTATTTT	CAYGPTIDTQYF
NA	TRBJ2-7	TRBV27	NA	TGTGCCAGCTCCCAAAAGGACCTGGCCTCCTACGAGCAGTACTTC	CASSQKDLASYEQYF
NA	TRBJ1-1	TRBV2	NA	TGTGCCAGCAGTGGGGGGTGGAGCCCTGAAGCTTTCTTT	CASSGGWSPEAFF
NA	TRBJ2-3	TRBV6-6	NA	TGTGCCAGCAGTTACTCCTTAGATACGCAGTATTTT	CASSYSLDTQYF